This T cell receptor beta chain was recorded in a study of T cells in Graves' hyperthyroidism and ophthalmopathy. Overall study findings and caveats: Within blood appeared most thyroid clonotypes that had expanded above 0.001.

The germline V gene has CDR1 SQVTM and CDR2 ANQGSEA. The J segment lost 2 bases and the V segment lost 5 bases, leaving 5 bases of the junction unmatched. The CDR3 totals 14 residues. Remarks on this clonotype: The antigen remains unidentified.

Lactation, pregnancy, other autoimmune disease or uncontrolled infection excluded patients. Every diagnosis used clinical symptoms, serum thyroxine and TRAb, thyroid ultrasound and orbital computed tomography. TCR beta CDR3 regions were amplified from RNA. Primed by the HTBI set, a first-round RT-PCR was run on the TCR CDR3. TCRdb reprocessed the multiplex PCR reads with MiXCR, giving one entry per CDR3 protein. The sample lists more than 550,000 distinct CDR3 sequences; roughly 46% were seen once. Material for sequencing was peripheral blood or thyroid tissue (not recorded which). The rearrangement links TRBV29-1 to TRBJ2-2; 7 bases agree with TRBD1. The TCR comes from an adult man with Graves' disease, either hyperthyroidism or ophthalmopathy (not recorded which). CDR3 DNA: TGCAGCGTTTCCGGGACAGCTAACACCGGGGAGCTGTTTTTT. It codes for CSVSGTANTGELFF.